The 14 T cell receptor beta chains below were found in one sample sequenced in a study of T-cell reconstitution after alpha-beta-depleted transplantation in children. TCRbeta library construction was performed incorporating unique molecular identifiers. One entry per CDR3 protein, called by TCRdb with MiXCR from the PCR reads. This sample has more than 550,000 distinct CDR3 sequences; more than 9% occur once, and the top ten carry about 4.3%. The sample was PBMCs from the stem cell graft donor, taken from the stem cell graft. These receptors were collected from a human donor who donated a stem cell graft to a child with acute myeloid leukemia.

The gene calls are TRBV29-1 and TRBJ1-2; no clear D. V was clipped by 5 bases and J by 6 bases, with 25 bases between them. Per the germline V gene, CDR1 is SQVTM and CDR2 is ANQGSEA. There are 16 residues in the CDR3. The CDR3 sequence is CSVLHLLVLGSDGYTF. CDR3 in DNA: TGCAGCGTTCTACACCTTCTGGTCCTTGGGTCGGATGGCTACACCTTC.

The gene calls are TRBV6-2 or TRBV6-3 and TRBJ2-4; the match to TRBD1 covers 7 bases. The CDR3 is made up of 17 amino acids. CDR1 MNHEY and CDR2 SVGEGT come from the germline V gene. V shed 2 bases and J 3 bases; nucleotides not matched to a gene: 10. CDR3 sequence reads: CASSYVSGQSIKNIQYF. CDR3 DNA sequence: TGTGCCAGCAGTTACGTTTCGGGACAGAGTATCAAAAACATTCAGTACTTC.

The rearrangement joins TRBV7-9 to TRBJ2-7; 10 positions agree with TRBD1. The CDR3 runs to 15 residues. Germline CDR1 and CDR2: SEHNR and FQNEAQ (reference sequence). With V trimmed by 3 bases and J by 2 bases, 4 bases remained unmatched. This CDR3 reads CASSLLGQGAYEQYF. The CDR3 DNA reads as TGTGCCAGCAGCTTGCTCGGACAGGGGGCCTACGAGCAGTACTTC.

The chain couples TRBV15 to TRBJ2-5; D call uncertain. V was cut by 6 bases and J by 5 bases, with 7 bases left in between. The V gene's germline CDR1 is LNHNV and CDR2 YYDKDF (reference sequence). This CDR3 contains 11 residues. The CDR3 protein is CATRGSETQYF. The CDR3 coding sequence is TGTGCCACCAGAGGAAGTGAGACCCAGTACTTC.

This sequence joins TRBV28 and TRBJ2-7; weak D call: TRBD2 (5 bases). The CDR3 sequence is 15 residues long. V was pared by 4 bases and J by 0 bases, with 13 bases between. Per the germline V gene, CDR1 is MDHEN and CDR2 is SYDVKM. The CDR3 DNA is TGTGCCAGCAGTTATAGGAGCGGTCCCTCCTACGAGCAGTACTTC. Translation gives CASSYRSGPSYEQYF.

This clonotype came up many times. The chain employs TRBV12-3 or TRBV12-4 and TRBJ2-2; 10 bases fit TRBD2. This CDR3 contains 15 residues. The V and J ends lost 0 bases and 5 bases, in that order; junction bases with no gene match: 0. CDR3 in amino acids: CASSLAAGGTGELFF. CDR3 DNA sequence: TGTGCCAGCAGTTTAGCAGCGGGAGGGACCGGGGAGCTGTTTTTT.

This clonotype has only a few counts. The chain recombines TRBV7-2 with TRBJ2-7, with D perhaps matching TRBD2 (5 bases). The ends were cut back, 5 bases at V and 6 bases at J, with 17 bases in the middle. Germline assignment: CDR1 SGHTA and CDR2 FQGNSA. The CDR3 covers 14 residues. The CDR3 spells CASSPLLALGEQYF. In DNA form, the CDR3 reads TGTGCCAGCAGCCCCCTCCTAGCCCTCGGCGAGCAGTACTTC.

The CDR3 coding sequence is TGCAGTGCAACCCAGCGGGAGGGTACGAGGTTGGAGCAGTACTTC. Its translation: CSATQREGTRLEQYF. The rearrangement joins TRBV20-1 to TRBJ2-7; 10 nucleotides agree with TRBD2. This CDR3 has 15 amino acids. Trimming cost V 6 bases and J 7 bases; bases outside gene matches: 15. CDR1 DFQATT and CDR2 SNEGSKA come from the germline V gene (reference sequence).

This chain's CDR3 is CASSSPSGLSGANVLTF. The CDR3 DNA is TGTGCCAGCAGTTCCCCTAGCGGCCTCTCTGGGGCCAACGTCCTGACTTTC. This chain joins TRBV27 and TRBJ2-6; 7 bases are a match to TRBD2. V lost 4 bases, J lost 0 bases, and 6 bases stayed unmatched. Per the germline V gene, CDR1 is MNHEY and CDR2 is SMNVEV (reference sequence). The CDR3 is 17 residues long.

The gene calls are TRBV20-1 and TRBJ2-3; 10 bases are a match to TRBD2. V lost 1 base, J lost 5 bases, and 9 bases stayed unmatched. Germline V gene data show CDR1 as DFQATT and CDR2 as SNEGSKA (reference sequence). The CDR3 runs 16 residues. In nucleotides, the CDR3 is TGCAGTGCTAGAGCCCAAGCGGGAGGGCCCGGAGATACGCAGTATTTT. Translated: CSARAQAGGPGDTQYF.

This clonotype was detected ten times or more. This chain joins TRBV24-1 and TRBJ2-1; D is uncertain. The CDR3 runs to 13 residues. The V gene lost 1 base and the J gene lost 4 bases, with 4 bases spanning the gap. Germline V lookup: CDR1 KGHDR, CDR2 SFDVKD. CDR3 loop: CATSDFPYNEQFF. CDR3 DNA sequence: TGTGCCACCAGTGATTTCCCATACAATGAGCAGTTCTTC.

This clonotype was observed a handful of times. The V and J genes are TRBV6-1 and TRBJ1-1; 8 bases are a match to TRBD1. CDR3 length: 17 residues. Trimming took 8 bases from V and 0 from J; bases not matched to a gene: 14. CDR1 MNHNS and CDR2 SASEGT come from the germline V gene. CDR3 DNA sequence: TGTGCCAGCCTACCTCGCAGGGGGCAATGGGTGAACACTGAAGCTTTCTTT. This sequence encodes CASLPRRGQWVNTEAFF.

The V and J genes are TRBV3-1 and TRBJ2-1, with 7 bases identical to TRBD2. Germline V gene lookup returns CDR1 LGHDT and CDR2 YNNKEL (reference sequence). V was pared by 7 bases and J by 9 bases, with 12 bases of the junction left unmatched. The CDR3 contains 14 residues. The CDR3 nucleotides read TGTGCCAGCACCCCTAGCGGTTTTTTCCCTGAGCAGTTCTTC. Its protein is CASTPSGFFPEQFF.

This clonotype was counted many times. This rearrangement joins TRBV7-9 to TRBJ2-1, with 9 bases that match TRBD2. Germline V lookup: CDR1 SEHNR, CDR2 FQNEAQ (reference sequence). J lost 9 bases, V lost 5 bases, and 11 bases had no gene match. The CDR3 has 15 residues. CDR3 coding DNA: TGTGCCAGCAGCCAAAGCTGGCGGGAGGGCGGTGAGCAGTTCTTC. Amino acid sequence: CASSQSWREGGEQFF.